The 32 T cell receptor beta chains in this list originate from one sample, sequenced in a study of spatial heterogeneity in lung cancer. The time point is: sample taken at primary tumor resection. Unsorted whole RNA samples from tumor, nontumor lung or frozen PBMC were sequenced. TCRdb analysed the 5' RACE reads with MiXCR anew, one entry per CDR3 protein. This table holds 20,000 to 25,000 distinct CDR3 sequences, approximately 4.4% found once. The specimen comprised PBMCs, sampled at surgery. These receptor sequences come from a male donor with early-stage non-small cell lung cancer.

This clonotype was observed at least ten times. This chain uses TRBV6-6 with TRBJ2-6, with unresolved D. The CDR3 is 18 amino acids. The germline V gene has CDR1 MNHNY and CDR2 SVGAGI (reference sequence). V dropped 4 bases and J dropped 0 bases, with 16 bases sitting between them. This chain's CDR3 is CASSFPGPRTSGANVLTF. The CDR3 DNA follows: TGTGCCAGCAGTTTTCCCGGACCCAGGACCTCTGGGGCCAACGTCCTGACTTTC.

Notes on this clonotype: The germline gene is not matched at one end of the junction; a read error may be the cause. The chain uses TRBV12-3 or TRBV12-4 and TRBJ2-4; tentatively, D is TRBD1 or TRBD2 (5 bases each). There are 16 residues in the CDR3. The CDR3 here is CASSSRGPGAENIQYF. CDR3 in DNA: TGTGCCAGCAGTTCCCGGGGCCCAGGAGCCGAAAACATTCAGTACTTC.

This clonotype was seen many times. The chain links TRBV11-2 to TRBJ2-4, with 8 bases aligning to TRBD1. The germline gives CDR1 SGHAT, CDR2 FQNNGV. The CDR3 length is 15 residues. The ends lost 1 base at V and 1 base at J; junction bases unmatched: 0. The CDR3 protein is CASSLGQGAKNIQYF. The CDR3 DNA sequence: TGTGCCAGCAGCTTAGGACAGGGGGCCAAAAACATTCAGTACTTC.

This clonotype has at least ten counts. This chain joins TRBV28 and TRBJ2-6; tentatively, D is TRBD1 or TRBD2 (5 bases each). This CDR3 contains 17 residues. V lost 6 bases to trimming and J lost 0 bases, with 15 bases between them. Germline V gene sequence: CDR1 MDHEN, CDR2 SYDVKM. In DNA, the CDR3 is TGTGCCAGCAGCACCTCCGGGGCCAACTCTGGGGCCAACGTCCTGACTTTC. Its translation is CASSTSGANSGANVLTF. Full variable domain (outside the CDR3, taken from reference TRBV28 and TRBJ2-6): DVKVTQSSRYLVKRTGEKVFLECVQDMDHENMFWYRQDPGLGLRLIYFSYDVKMKEKGDIPEGYSVSREKKERFSLILESASTNQTSMYLCASSTSGANSGANVLTFGAGSRLTVL.

This clonotype was picked up a small number of times. V and J are TRBV12-3 or TRBV12-4 and TRBJ2-1, with 14 bases matching TRBD2. The CDR3 runs to 16 residues. V dropped 3 bases and J dropped 3; count of bases not matched to a gene: 1. The CDR3 DNA sequence: TGTGCCAGCAGTTTGACTAGCGGGGGGGACTACAATGAGCAGTTCTTC. As protein: CASSLTSGGDYNEQFF.

This clonotype was picked up many times. The V and J genes are TRBV6-5 and TRBJ1-5, with TRBD1 matching over 7 bases. The CDR3 has 14 residues. From germline, CDR1 is MNHEY and CDR2 SVGAGI. The trim removed 6 bases at V and 4 bases at J, leaving 6 bases unmatched. Here the CDR3 DNA reads TGTGCCAGCAGACAACTCAGGGGGAATCAGCCCCAGCATTTT. Its protein is CASRQLRGNQPQHF.

This clonotype was seen more than once but under ten times. V usage is TRBV19 and J usage is TRBJ1-2; D call uncertain. Trimming cost V 5 bases and J 2 bases, with 27 bases left between them. The CDR3 length is 19 residues. Per germline, CDR1 LNHDA and CDR2 SQIVND (reference sequence). Here the CDR3 DNA reads TGTGCCAGTAGTCCAGCCTTTGGGTTCCGGCTCCACCCCAACTATGGCTACACCTTC. Translation gives CASSPAFGFRLHPNYGYTF.

This clonotype was found many times. This rearrangement joins TRBV12-3 or TRBV12-4 to TRBJ2-5; 9 bases fit TRBD2. J gave up 2 bases and V 8 bases, and 9 bases lay outside the gene matches. The CDR3 loop spans 15 amino acids. The CDR3 loop is CASCLLAGSQETQYF. Written as DNA, the CDR3 is TGTGCCAGCTGCTTACTAGCGGGTTCGCAAGAGACCCAGTACTTC.

By frequency in the sample, this clonotype is medium-sized (0.01 to 0.1%). J is TRBJ2-4 and V is TRBV27, with no clear D. CDR1 MNHEY and CDR2 SMNVEV come from the germline V gene (reference sequence). The CDR3 extends over 14 amino acids. Trimming removed 5 bases from V and 7 bases from J, with 15 bases in between. CDR3 residues: CASSPSLGRNIQYF. CDR3 nucleotides: TGTGCCAGCAGTCCCTCGTTAGGCAGGAACATTCAGTACTTC.

In its sample, this clonotype was seen a few times. The chain couples TRBV2 to TRBJ2-3, with 8 positions matching TRBD2. V dropped 3 bases and J dropped 4; count of bases not matched to a gene: 6. Germline V gene sequence: CDR1 SNHLY, CDR2 FYNNEI. The CDR3 has 15 residues. The CDR3 region has the DNA TGTGCCAGCAGTGAGGAGCGGGAGTGGTCAGATACGCAGTATTTT. Translated, it gives CASSEEREWSDTQYF.

This chain joins TRBV5-1 and TRBJ2-7; 10 bases align to TRBD2. The trim removed 0 bases at V and 3 bases at J, leaving 12 bases unmatched. CDR1 and CDR2 from the germline V gene are SGHRS and YFSETQ. The CDR3 extends over 18 amino acids. The CDR3: CASSLEPSGGFLHYEQYF. The CDR3 DNA follows: TGCGCCAGCAGCTTGGAGCCTAGCGGGGGATTCCTCCACTACGAGCAGTACTTC.

This clonotype was seen repeatedly, ten times or more. The chain uses TRBV29-1 and TRBJ2-2; the D gene could be TRBD1 or TRBD2 (6 bases each). Trimming stripped 6 bases from V and 0 bases from J, with 17 bases between. Germline V gene data show CDR1 as SQVTM and CDR2 as ANQGSEA. The CDR3 extends over 16 amino acids. The CDR3 DNA sequence: TGCAGCGTCTCCGATAGGGGGGCATCGAACACCGGGGAGCTGTTTTTT. Protein sequence: CSVSDRGASNTGELFF.

This clonotype was counted at least ten times. The V gene is TRBV7-9, the J gene TRBJ1-1; D is unresolved. Between the trimmed V and J ends, which lost 6 bases and 4 bases, there was a span of 12 bases. CDR1 is SEHNR and CDR2 is FQNEAQ in the germline V gene (reference sequence). The CDR3 has 13 residues. CDR3 coding DNA: TGTGCCAGCAGTCCCGGAAGGATCACTGAAGCTTTCTTT. It yields the protein CASSPGRITEAFF.

There are many counts of this clonotype. The chain recombines TRBV20-1 with TRBJ2-6; D remains unclear. This CDR3 is 15 amino acids long. Trimming took off 6 bases at V and 0 bases at J, with 12 bases between the two ends. Germline CDR1 DFQATT, CDR2 SNEGSKA (reference sequence). CDR3 bases: TGCAGTGCCGACAACCCGAGCTCTGGGGCCAACGTCCTGACTTTC. It yields the protein CSADNPSSGANVLTF.

The table lists this clonotype with many counts. The V and J genes are TRBV29-1 and TRBJ1-5; D remains unclear. V lost 6 bases, J lost 0 bases, and 6 bases lay in between. The CDR3 is 12 residues long. Germline lookup yields CDR1 SQVTM and CDR2 ANQGSEA. The DNA for the CDR3 is TGCAGCGTGCAGGATAGCAATCAGCCCCAGCATTTT. Translating it yields CSVQDSNQPQHF.

This clonotype was recorded many times. The chain has TRBV15 and TRBJ2-1; TRBD2 aligns across 7 bases. The CDR3 loop spans 13 amino acids. The ends lost 0 bases at V and 9 bases at J; junction bases unmatched: 2. Germline lookup yields CDR1 LNHNV and CDR2 YYDKDF (reference sequence). CDR3 residues: CATSRDVAGEQFF. CDR3 DNA: TGTGCCACCAGCAGAGACGTAGCGGGTGAGCAGTTCTTC.

This clonotype is categorized as medium-sized. The chain has TRBV7-2 and TRBJ1-1; D might be TRBD1 (5 bases). From germline, CDR1 is SGHTA and CDR2 FQGNSA. Trimming pared 2 bases from V and 5 bases from J, leaving 15 bases between. The CDR3 extends over 15 amino acids. The CDR3 reads CASSLTDRSATEAFF. The CDR3 bases are TGTGCCAGCAGCTTAACTGACAGATCGGCGACTGAAGCTTTCTTT.

This clonotype was found a few times. The limits of the CDR3 on the DNA are not certain, so only TCRdb's listed CDR3 is given. This chain's CDR3 is CASSWTGTLGTSSPLHF. This chain uses TRBV28 with TRBJ1-6; the table names TRBD1, a call not compared with the DNA. Germline lookup yields CDR1 MDHEN and CDR2 SYDVKM. The CDR3 region is 17 residues in length, termini included.

The sample holds many counts of this clonotype. V is TRBV19 and J is TRBJ2-4; a weak D match, TRBD1 (6 bases). V was trimmed by 1 base and J by 8 bases, leaving 18 bases between them. Per the germline V gene, CDR1 is LNHDA and CDR2 is SQIVND (reference sequence). The CDR3 has 16 residues. The chain's CDR3 is CASSIGGQILRDIQYF. For the CDR3, the DNA is TGTGCCAGTAGTATAGGTGGACAGATTTTACGGGACATTCAGTACTTC.

This clonotype is medium-sized in the sample. The junction differs from germline at one of its ends, possibly a read error. CDR3 coding DNA: TGTGCCAGCAGCCCTAATTCCGGGACAAACATTGAAGCTTTCTTT. This encodes CASSPNSGTNIEAFF. The chain links TRBV7-9 to TRBJ1-1, with D possibly TRBD1 on 6 matching bases. CDR1 and CDR2 (germline): SEHNR, FQNEAQ (reference sequence). There are 15 residues in the CDR3.

This clonotype was counted at least ten times. The chain combines TRBV30 with TRBJ2-7, with D possibly TRBD1 on 5 matching bases. With 0 bases removed from V and 12 bases from J, the gap between germline ends came to 15 bases. The CDR3 contains 12 residues. Germline V lookup: CDR1 GTSNPN, CDR2 SVGIG (reference sequence). CDR3 amino acids: CAWSVTRALPYF. The CDR3 coding sequence is TGTGCCTGGAGTGTAACCAGGGCCCTCCCGTACTTC.

There are many counts of this clonotype. The J gene is TRBJ2-5, the V gene TRBV5-1; TRBD1 is a possible D gene (5 bases). The V and J ends lost 2 bases and 3 bases respectively, with 11 bases between them. The length of the CDR3 is 14 residues. CDR1 and CDR2 from the germline V gene are SGHRS and YFSETQ. This CDR3 is CASSLGTGEETQYF. The CDR3 nucleotides read TGCGCCAGCAGCTTAGGTACAGGAGAAGAGACCCAGTACTTC.

This clonotype was seen repeatedly, ten times or more. The chain links TRBV6-5 to TRBJ2-5; TRBD1 aligns across 8 bases. V trimming: 5 bases; J trimming: 4 bases; junction bases outside the gene matches: 6. The length of the CDR3 is 14 residues. CDR1 and CDR2 from the germline V gene are MNHEY and SVGAGI. CDR3 DNA: TGTGCCAGCAGTCGGACAGGGATACGAGAGACCCAGTACTTC. As protein: CASSRTGIRETQYF.

This clonotype was counted many times. The chain employs TRBV7-9 and TRBJ2-5; TRBD1 is a possible D gene (5 bases). The length of the CDR3 is 13 residues. CDR1 is SEHNR, CDR2 FQNEAQ, per germline (reference sequence). Trimming shortened V by 5 bases and J by 4 bases, and 11 bases separated the two germline ends. The CDR3 reads CASSPQGLETQYF. The DNA for the CDR3 is TGTGCCAGCAGCCCCCAGGGTTTAGAGACCCAGTACTTC. Variable domain in full (rest from reference TRBV7-9 and TRBJ2-5): DTGVSQNPRHKITKRGQNVTFRCDPISEHNRLYWYRQTLGQGPEFLTYFQNEAQLEKSRLLSDRFSAERPKGSFSTLEIQRTEQGDSAMYLCASSPQGLETQYFGPGTRLLVL.

This clonotype was recorded at least ten times. V is TRBV5-6 and J is TRBJ2-7; D unclear. This CDR3 spans 12 amino acids. Trimming took off 2 bases at V and 5 bases at J, with 8 bases between the two ends. From germline, CDR1 is SGHDT and CDR2 YYEEEE. Here the CDR3 DNA reads TGTGCCAGCAGCTTTACCGAGGACGAGCAGTACTTC. This gives the protein CASSFTEDEQYF.

This chain links TRBV5-6 with TRBJ2-2; 8 bases align to TRBD1. In germline, CDR1 is SGHDT, CDR2 YYEEEE. This CDR3 is built from 19 residues. The V gene end was trimmed by 4 bases and the J gene end by 5 bases; junction bases not matched to a gene: 19. The CDR3 loop is CASSPSAAGGGPMTGELFF. Here the CDR3 DNA reads TGTGCCAGCAGCCCTAGTGCGGCAGGGGGCGGACCTATGACCGGGGAGCTGTTTTTT.

This clonotype was counted a few times. This chain links TRBV21-1 with TRBJ2-5; TRBD2 is the table's D call, not checked against the DNA. TRBV21-1 constitutes a pseudogene. This CDR3 region has 19 residues. The CDR3 protein is CASSRRGIYSGGHQETQYF. The CDR3 DNA reads TGTGCCAGCAGCCGCCGAGGGATATATAGCGGGGGGCACCAAGAGACCCAGTACTTC.

This clonotype was seen once. The chain joins TRBV6-1 to TRBJ1-5; weak D call: TRBD1 (5 bases). V gave up 11 bases and J gave up 3 bases, with 11 bases separating them. From germline, CDR1 is MNHNS and CDR2 SASEGT. CDR3 length equals 12 residues. This CDR3 reads CALGGANQPQHF. CDR3 coding DNA: TGTGCCCTCGGAGGGGCCAATCAGCCCCAGCATTTT.

This clonotype was seen repeatedly, ten times or more. V and J are TRBV12-3 or TRBV12-4 and TRBJ2-2; D may be TRBD1 (7 bases). Trimming left V 5 bases short and J 4 bases short, with 17 bases between. CDR3 length: 16 amino acids. The DNA of the CDR3 is TGTGCCAGCAGTGCGGGGACAGCCTCGGGCACCGGGGAGCTGTTTTTT. This translates into CASSAGTASGTGELFF.

The V gene is TRBV7-8, the J gene TRBJ2-7, with no clear D. CDR3 length: 15 amino acids. CDR1 SGHVS and CDR2 FQNEAQ come from the germline V gene. Trimming took 3 bases from V and 1 from J, leaving 13 bases between them. CDR3 sequence: CASSFSAVRSYEQYF. For the CDR3, the DNA is TGTGCCAGCAGCTTTTCGGCAGTAAGGTCCTACGAGCAGTACTTC.

This clonotype showed up many times. The chain employs TRBV6-6 and TRBJ2-4; TRBD1 aligns across 7 bases. Germline CDR1 reads MNHNY; CDR2 reads SVGAGI (reference sequence). The CDR3 has 13 amino acids. V dropped 6 bases and J dropped 2; count of bases not matched to a gene: 1. For the CDR3, the DNA is TGTGCCAGCAGGGGACAGACCAAAAACATTCAGTACTTC. Translated: CASRGQTKNIQYF.

This chain links TRBV7-3 with TRBJ1-1, with 7 positions matching TRBD1. The CDR3 extends over 14 amino acids. V dropped 4 bases and J dropped 0; count of bases not matched to a gene: 2. The V gene's germline CDR1 is SGHTA and CDR2 FQGTGA. CDR3 loop: CASSYDRVNTEAFF. The CDR3 DNA reads TGTGCCAGCAGCTACGACAGGGTGAACACTGAAGCTTTCTTT.